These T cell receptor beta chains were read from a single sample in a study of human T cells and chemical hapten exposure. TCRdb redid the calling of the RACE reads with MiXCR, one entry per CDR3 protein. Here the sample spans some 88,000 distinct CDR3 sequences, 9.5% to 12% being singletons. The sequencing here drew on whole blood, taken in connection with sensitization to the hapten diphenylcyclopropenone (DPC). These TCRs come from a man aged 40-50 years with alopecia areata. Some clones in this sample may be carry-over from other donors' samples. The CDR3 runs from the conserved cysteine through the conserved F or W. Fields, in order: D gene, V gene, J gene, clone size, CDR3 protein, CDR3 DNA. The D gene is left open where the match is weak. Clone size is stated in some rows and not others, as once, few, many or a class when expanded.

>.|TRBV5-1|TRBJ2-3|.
CASSSLVRTDTQYF
TGCGCCAGCAGCTCCCTCGTGCGCACAGATACGCAGTATTTT
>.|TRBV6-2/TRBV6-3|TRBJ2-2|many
CASSYVGPAGELFF
TGTGCCAGCAGTTACGTAGGTCCGGCCGGGGAGCTGTTTTTT
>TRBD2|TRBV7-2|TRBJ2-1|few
CASSPRPSGKGEQFF
TGTGCCAGCAGCCCCAGACCTAGCGGGAAAGGCGAGCAGTTCTTC
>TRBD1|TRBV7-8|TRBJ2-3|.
CASSVRDRGADTQYF
TGTGCCAGCAGCGTGCGGGACAGGGGGGCAGATACGCAGTATTTT
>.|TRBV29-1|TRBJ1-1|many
CSVEDGGNTEAFF
TGCAGCGTTGAAGACGGGGGGAACACTGAAGCTTTCTTT
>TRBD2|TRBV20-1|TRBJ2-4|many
CSARGPPSGRAGKNIQYF
TGCAGTGCTAGAGGTCCACCTAGCGGGAGGGCCGGCAAAAACATTCAGTACTTC
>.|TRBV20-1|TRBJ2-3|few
CSARVGSDTQYF
TGCAGTGCTAGAGTAGGGTCAGATACGCAGTATTTT
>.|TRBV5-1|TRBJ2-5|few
CASSPGPPRGETQYF
TGCGCCAGCAGTCCGGGACCACCCCGGGGAGAGACCCAGTACTTC
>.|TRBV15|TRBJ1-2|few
CATSYPELNYGYTF
TGTGCCACCAGCTATCCCGAGCTTAACTATGGCTACACCTTC
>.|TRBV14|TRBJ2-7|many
CASSPERAGIGDEQYF
TGTGCCAGCAGCCCTGAACGGGCCGGGATTGGTGACGAGCAGTACTTC
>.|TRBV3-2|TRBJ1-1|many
CASSQGADRGPTEAFF
TGTGCCAGCAGCCAAGGGGCAGACAGGGGGCCTACTGAAGCTTTCTTT
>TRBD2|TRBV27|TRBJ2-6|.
CASSSGRLSGANVLTF
TGTGCCAGCAGTAGCGGGAGACTCAGTGGGGCCAACGTCCTGACTTTC
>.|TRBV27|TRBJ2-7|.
CASTEQFYGAFVPYF
TGTGCCAGCACCGAACAGTTCTACGGGGCCTTTGTCCCGTACTTC
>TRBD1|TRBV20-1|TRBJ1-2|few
CSARSRDRGQGEDGYTF
TGCAGTGCACGAAGCCGGGACAGGGGGCAAGGGGAAGATGGCTACACCTTC